This is a list of T cell receptor beta chains from one sample in a study of T cells in Graves' hyperthyroidism and ophthalmopathy. TCRdb re-derived calls from the multiplex PCR reads in MiXCR, one entry per CDR3 protein. The data show roughly 290,000 distinct CDR3 sequences, about an eighth seen once. Material: blood. The receptors here all came from a woman aged 25 to 39 with Graves' hyperthyroidism that later progressed to Graves' ophthalmopathy. CDR3s include the opening cysteine and the closing phenylalanine or tryptophan. The D gene is left open where the match is weak. Only some rows state a clone size, as once, few, many or a class for expanded clones.

>-|TRBV13|TRBJ1-2|many
TGTGCCAGCAGCTGGAGGACAGCAAACTATGGCTACACCTTC
CASSWRTANYGYTF
>TRBD1|TRBV3-1|TRBJ2-7|few
TGTGCCAGCAGCCATGGACAGGGCTCCTACGAGCAGTACTTC
CASSHGQGSYEQYF
>-|TRBV6-1|TRBJ1-5|few
TGTGCCAGCGGACAGATCATAAGCAATCAGCCCCAGCATTTT
CASGQIISNQPQHF
>TRBD2|TRBV25-1|TRBJ2-7|few
TGTGCCAGCAGTGACCGGATCCCCGGGACTAGCGGGAGTTCCGAGCAGTACTTC
CASSDRIPGTSGSSEQYF
>-|TRBV11-2|TRBJ2-3|many
TGTGCCAGCAGCCGAAAGGGGTCCAGTTTCACAGATACGCAGTATTTT
CASSRKGSSFTDTQYF
>-|TRBV2|TRBJ1-1|many
TGTCCCACTGGGGGGAGAGCTTTCTTT
CPTGGRAFF
>-|TRBV11-2|TRBJ1-3|-
TGTGCCAGCAGCCCCCTCGGGGACACCATATATTTT
CASSPLGDTIYF
>-|TRBV13|TRBJ2-7|many
TGTGCCAGCAGCGTACCAAATTACGAGCAGTACTTC
CASSVPNYEQYF
>-|TRBV4-3|TRBJ2-7|-
TGCGCCAGCAGCCATGAGCCGGGACCGCGATCTCTCGAGCAGCACTTC
CASSHEPGPRSLEQHF
>TRBD1|TRBV2|TRBJ1-1|many
TGTGCCAGCAGTCTCGACAGGGGGGACACTGAAGCTTTCTTT
CASSLDRGDTEAFF
>-|TRBV5-1|TRBJ1-1|many
TGCGCCAGCAGCCTGGACAGTATGAACACTGAAGCTTTCTTT
CASSLDSMNTEAFF
>TRBD1|TRBV7-2|TRBJ2-7|many
TGTGCCAGCAGCTTAGGACCCGGGACAGGGGGCGGCGAGCAGTACTTC
CASSLGPGTGGGEQYF
>TRBD1|TRBV6-1|TRBJ1-5|-
TGTGCCAGCAGTAAGTCGACAGGGGACGGCAATCAGCCCCAGCATTTT
CASSKSTGDGNQPQHF
>-|TRBV7-9|TRBJ1-6|-
TGTGCCAGCAGTCGCGGGGAAGGATCACCCCTCCACTTT
CASSRGEGSPLHF
>-|TRBV5-1|TRBJ2-6|-
TGTGCCAGCAGCTTGGGCCGCTCTGGGGCCAACGTCCTGACTTTC
CASSLGRSGANVLTF
>TRBD2|TRBV30|TRBJ2-2|-
TGTGCCTGGAGTGTACAGGGACTAGCGGGAGGGAGGGTCGGGGAGCTGTTTTTT
CAWSVQGLAGGRVGELFF
>TRBD2|TRBV5-1|TRBJ2-1|few
TGCGCCAGCAGTATGATAGCGGGGGGGTACAATGAGCAGTTCTTC
CASSMIAGGYNEQFF
>-|TRBV7-2|TRBJ1-1|many
TGTGCCAGCAGCTTGGGGGACGGGCGTGAAGCTTTCTTT
CASSLGDGREAFF
>-|TRBV5-6|TRBJ1-6|many
TGTGCCAGCAGCCAGGACAGTTTCGATTCACCCCTCCACTTT
CASSQDSFDSPLHF
>TRBD1|TRBV7-8|TRBJ1-4|many
TGTGCCAGCAGCTACGGACAGGTTGCAACTAATGAAAAACTGTTTTTT
CASSYGQVATNEKLFF
>TRBD2|TRBV28|TRBJ2-7|many
TGTGCCAGCAGACCCCTTTGGACTAGCGGGAGGCGGTACGAGCAGTACTTC
CASRPLWTSGRRYEQYF
>TRBD2|TRBV7-8|TRBJ2-7|-
TGTGCCAGCAGACCCGGGACTAGCGGGAGCAACGAGCAGTACTTC
CASRPGTSGSNEQYF
>-|TRBV28|TRBJ2-1|many
TGTGCCAGCATTCTTGCGAGCTCCTACAATGAGCAGTTCTTC
CASILASSYNEQFF
>TRBD1|TRBV7-8|TRBJ2-1|many
TGTGCCAGCAGCGCTCGGGACAGCTACAATGAGCAGTTCTTC
CASSARDSYNEQFF
>TRBD1|TRBV12-3/TRBV12-4|TRBJ2-7|many
TGTGCCAGTATAGGGGCAGGGGGCTACGAGCAGTACTTC
CASIGAGGYEQYF
>TRBD1|TRBV27|TRBJ2-6|-
TGTGCCAGCAGTACCAGGGGGACATCTTCTTTCTCTGGGGCCAACGTCCTGACTTTC
CASSTRGTSSFSGANVLTF
>-|TRBV20-1|TRBJ2-3|many
TGCAGGGTTAGCGGTTCTAGCACAGATACGCAGTATTTT
CRVSGSSTDTQYF
>-|TRBV19|TRBJ2-1|many
TGTGCCAGTAGAGTCCAGCGCCGGGGGAATGAGCAGTTCTTC
CASRVQRRGNEQFF
>-|TRBV5-4|TRBJ1-2|many
TGTGCCAGCAGCTTGCTACCGGGAGGCTATGGCTACACCTTC
CASSLLPGGYGYTF
>-|TRBV7-8|TRBJ1-5|many
TGTGCCAGCAGTCACAAAAGCAATCAGCCCCAGCATTTT
CASSHKSNQPQHF
>-|TRBV15|TRBJ2-1|-
TGTGCCACCAGAATGACAGGCCTCAAGGTCGATGAGCAGTTCTTC
CATRMTGLKVDEQFF